Below, 15 T cell receptor beta chains from the same sample are listed, as sequenced in a study of blood T cell repertoires in COVID-19. Method: immunoSEQ multiplex PCR; TCRdb's copy keeps in-frame clones and lacks some. Of 80,000 or so clones detected, 70% to 90% appear once; the ten largest clones hold approximately 11%. Sequenced sample: peripheral blood. These receptors were collected from a man in his sixties with COVID-19, enrolled during active disease.

The chain employs TRBV24-1 and TRBJ1-2; 8 nucleotides agree with TRBD1. The CDR3 is 14 amino acids. V lost 4 bases, J lost 3 bases, and 3 bases stayed unmatched. Germline values: CDR1 KGHDR, CDR2 SFDVKD. CDR3 loop: CATSDPGQDYGYTF. In DNA form, the CDR3 reads TGTGCCACCAGTGACCCGGGACAGGACTATGGCTACACCTTC.

The genes are TRBV30 and TRBJ1-1, with TRBD1 as a possible D gene (5 bases). The CDR3 runs to 13 residues. In germline, CDR1 is GTSNPN, CDR2 SVGIG (reference sequence). Trimming pared 4 bases from V and 3 bases from J, leaving 12 bases between. CDR3 nucleotide sequence: TGTGCCTGGAAAGGGGCCGGTTACACTGAAGCTTTCTTT. Protein: CAWKGAGYTEAFF.

This clone has a single count. The V call is TRBV11-2, the J call TRBJ1-6, with 11 bases that match TRBD1. The CDR3 spans 13 residues. Per germline, CDR1 SGHAT and CDR2 FQNNGV. The CDR3 sequence is CSTGGQGDSPLHF. The DNA of the CDR3 is TGTTCCACGGGGGGACAGGGGGATTCACCCCTCCACTTT.

The J gene is TRBJ2-1, the V gene TRBV30, with 7 bases aligning to TRBD2. V shed 2 bases, J shed 5 bases, and the junction held 3 bases outside the gene matches. The CDR3 consists of 13 residues. Germline CDR1 reads GTSNPN; CDR2 reads SVGIG (reference sequence). CDR3 coding DNA: TGTGCCTGGAGTCCTGGACTAGACAATGAGCAGTTCTTC. It specifies CAWSPGLDNEQFF.

The rearrangement joins TRBV5-6 to TRBJ2-7, with D hard to call. CDR1 SGHDT and CDR2 YYEEEE come from the germline V gene. V shed 0 bases and J shed 2 bases, with 6 bases lying between them. This CDR3 has 13 amino acids. The CDR3 DNA reads as TGTGCCAGCAGCTTGGGAGCTCCCTACGAGCAGTACTTC. Protein sequence: CASSLGAPYEQYF.

The rearrangement uses TRBV6-5 and TRBJ2-5; D possibly corresponds to TRBD2 (6 bases). Germline CDR1 reads MNHEY; CDR2 reads SVGAGI. The V end was cut by 5 bases, the J end by 5 bases, with 18 bases between. This CDR3 is 15 amino acids long. CDR3 region: CASSPRRGVGETQYF. CDR3 bases: TGTGCCAGCAGTCCTCGTCGCGGGGTAGGGGAGACCCAGTACTTC.

V usage is TRBV7-2 and J usage is TRBJ2-7, with D perhaps TRBD1 (6 bases). This CDR3 spans 13 amino acids. The V gene lost 4 bases and the J gene lost 6 bases, with 13 bases spanning the gap. Germline V gene sequence: CDR1 SGHTA, CDR2 FQGNSA. In DNA, the CDR3 is TGTGCCAGCAGCTCCTCAGGGGTCTTCGAGCAGTACTTC. Protein: CASSSSGVFEQYF.

The V call is TRBV6-5, the J call TRBJ1-4; D possibly corresponds to TRBD1 (5 bases). There are 14 residues in the CDR3. V was shortened by 5 bases and J by 7 bases, with 14 bases between the two germline ends. In germline, CDR1 is MNHEY, CDR2 SVGAGI. The chain's CDR3 is CASSTRQTSEKLFF. The CDR3 bases are TGTGCCAGCAGTACCAGACAGACCAGTGAAAAACTGTTTTTT.

The J gene is TRBJ1-2, the V gene TRBV23-1; possibly TRBD1 for D (5 bases). TRBV23-1 is recorded as an ORF, its role being uncertain. This CDR3 region has 12 residues. The V and J ends lost 4 bases and 8 bases respectively, with 11 bases between them. The CDR3 region is CASSPSKGGYTF. In DNA, the CDR3 is TGCGCCAGCAGTCCATCAAAGGGGGGCTACACCTTC.

The chain uses TRBV23-1 and TRBJ2-1; the D gene is possibly TRBD2 (6 bases). TRBV23-1 falls under the ORF class, with uncertain function. V was cut by 2 bases and J by 15 bases, with 29 bases left in between. This CDR3 spans 17 amino acids. The CDR3 spells CASSQHEWFTSSHGGFF. In nucleotides, the CDR3 is TGCGCCAGCAGTCAACACGAGTGGTTCACTTCGTCTCACGGGGGGTTCTTC.

This sequence joins TRBV27 and TRBJ2-7; 9 positions agree with TRBD2. There are 19 residues in the CDR3. J gave up 4 bases and V 5 bases, and 21 bases lay outside the gene matches. Germline V gene sequence: CDR1 MNHEY, CDR2 SMNVEV (reference sequence). The CDR3 reads CASSPKGLLLAGLIYEQYF. The CDR3 DNA reads TGTGCCAGCAGTCCCAAGGGGCTTCTACTAGCGGGCCTTATTTACGAGCAGTACTTC.

This rearrangement joins TRBV5-1 to TRBJ2-7; D is ambiguous. Germline assignment: CDR1 SGHRS and CDR2 YFSETQ. This CDR3 has 14 residues. The germline V and J ends were trimmed by 2 bases and 0 bases, with 9 bases remaining between them. CDR3 DNA: TGCGCCAGCAGCTTCAATACAGACTCCTACGAGCAGTACTTC. It specifies CASSFNTDSYEQYF.

V is TRBV3-1 (or the pseudogene TRBV3-2) and J is TRBJ1-2, with TRBD1 matching over 8 bases. This CDR3 has 15 residues. Germline loops: CDR1 LGHDT, CDR2 YNNKEL (reference sequence). After removal of 4 bases from V and 3 bases from J, the junction contained 7 bases not matched to a gene. In nucleotides, the CDR3 is TGTGCCAGCAGCCGAAGGACAGGGTTCGACTATGGCTACACCTTC. Translating it yields CASSRRTGFDYGYTF.

This clone was seen once. V and J are TRBV19 and TRBJ2-7; 9 bases map to TRBD1. Germline V CDR1 and CDR2: LNHDA, SQIVND (reference sequence). Germline trimming cut 5 bases from V and 0 bases from J; bases unmatched to any gene: 8. This CDR3 has 16 residues. Here the CDR3 DNA reads TGTGCCAGTAGTGCCCGGACAGGGGACTTCTCCTACGAGCAGTACTTC. Its protein is CASSARTGDFSYEQYF.

This chain uses TRBV9 with TRBJ2-2; TRBD1 might be the D (6 bases). This CDR3 spans 16 amino acids. Germline CDR1 reads SGDLS; CDR2 reads YYNGEE. The V gene lost 0 bases and the J gene lost 7 bases, with 16 bases spanning the gap. The DNA of the CDR3 is TGTGCCAGCAGCGTAGGACAGGTGAACCTCGGCGGGGAGCTGTTTTTT. As protein: CASSVGQVNLGGELFF.